One and the same sample provided the 23 T cell receptor beta chains below, sequenced in a study of radiotherapy plus CTLA-4 blockade in lung cancer. TCRdb's copy holds only in-frame clones and misses some; the assay was immunoSEQ multiplex PCR. The sample consists of about 67,000 clones, roughly three quarters of them appearing once. Sequenced here: peripheral blood, sampled from a patient treated with radiotherapy plus ipilimumab. Source of these receptors: a human donor with non-small cell lung cancer whose response to radiotherapy plus ipilimumab could not be evaluated. Some clones in this sample may be carry-over from other donors' samples.

V usage is TRBV10-3 and J usage is TRBJ2-7, with 10 nucleotides matching TRBD1. CDR3 length: 13 residues. Per germline, CDR1 ENHRY and CDR2 SYGVKD. J lost 5 bases, V lost 11 bases, and 9 bases had no gene match. CDR3: CASKGGTGDEQYF. In nucleotides, the CDR3 is TGTGCCTCCAAAGGAGGGACAGGGGACGAGCAGTACTTC.

J is TRBJ2-7 and V is TRBV5-6; D possibly corresponds to TRBD1 (5 bases). V lost 4 bases, J lost 10 bases, and 12 bases lay in between. Germline lookup yields CDR1 SGHDT and CDR2 YYEEEE. The CDR3 is 11 residues long. The CDR3, as DNA: TGTGCCAGCAGCACCGAGACAGAACAGTACTTC. Translation gives CASSTETEQYF. Full variable domain (missing parts from reference TRBV5-6 and TRBJ2-7): DAGVTQSPTHLIKTRGQQVTLRCSPKSGHDTVSWYQQALGQGPQFIFQYYEEEERQRGNFPDRFSGHQFPNYSSELNVNALLLGDSALYLCASSTETEQYFGPGTRLTVT.

V usage is TRBV6-1 and J usage is TRBJ1-4; TRBD1 agrees at 9 bases. Per the germline V gene, CDR1 is MNHNS and CDR2 is SASEGT. The CDR3 runs 14 residues. Losses at the gene ends were 8 bases for V and 4 bases for J; bases not matched to a gene: 5. CDR3 nucleotides: TGTGCCAGCGCGTTGGGACAGGGTAATGAAAAACTGTTTTTT. Residues: CASALGQGNEKLFF.

The V and J genes are TRBV6-6 and TRBJ1-3, with TRBD1 identical over 7 bases. Germline V CDR1 and CDR2: MNHNY, SVGAGI (reference sequence). J was trimmed by 0 bases and V by 4 bases; bases with no gene match: 6. CDR3 size: 16 residues. The DNA of the CDR3 is TGTGCCAGCAGTTTCACAGGGGATTTCTCTGGAAACACCATATATTTT. It is translated as CASSFTGDFSGNTIYF.

The V gene is TRBV5-1, the J gene TRBJ1-5; the D gene is possibly TRBD1 (5 bases). The CDR3 contains 14 residues. Germline V gene sequence: CDR1 SGHRS, CDR2 YFSETQ. The germline V and J ends were trimmed by 1 base and 6 bases, with 11 bases remaining between them. The DNA for the CDR3 is TGCGCCAGCAGCTTGTTGGAGGGGAGTCAGCCCCAGCATTTT. Amino acids: CASSLLEGSQPQHF.

V is TRBV5-1 and J is TRBJ1-1; D is undetermined. Trimming cost V 2 bases and J 5 bases, with 13 bases left between them. The CDR3 loop spans 14 amino acids. Looked up from germline, CDR1 is SGHRS and CDR2 is YFSETQ. CDR3 coding DNA: TGCGCCAGCAGCTTAAGTCCGGGTCAGACTGAAGCTTTCTTT. This codes for CASSLSPGQTEAFF.

The J gene is TRBJ2-2, the V gene TRBV2; 9 bases align to TRBD1. The V gene end was trimmed by 7 bases and the J gene end by 6 bases; junction bases not matched to a gene: 6. The length of the CDR3 is 14 residues. In germline, CDR1 is SNHLY, CDR2 FYNNEI. In DNA form, the CDR3 reads TGTGCCAGCACTACGGGACAGGGATCCGGGGAGCTGTTTTTT. It translates to CASTTGQGSGELFF.

The gene calls are TRBV19 and TRBJ2-7; D gene ambiguous. V was trimmed by 4 bases and J by 3 bases, leaving 7 bases between them. Germline V gene lookup returns CDR1 LNHDA and CDR2 SQIVND (reference sequence). The CDR3 is 12 residues long. The CDR3 sequence is CASSTTLYEQYF. The CDR3 nucleotides are TGTGCCAGTAGTACGACACTCTACGAGCAGTACTTC.

The chain employs TRBV6-1 and TRBJ1-1, with 7 bases identical to TRBD1. V shed 7 bases and J 11 bases; nucleotides not matched to a gene: 7. In germline, CDR1 is MNHNS, CDR2 SASEGT. This CDR3 comprises 11 residues. CDR3 sequence (DNA): TGTGCCAGCACCCCGGGACAGACGGCTTTCTTT. Translating it yields CASTPGQTAFF.

This chain joins TRBV13 and TRBJ1-1; TRBD1 agrees at 11 bases. CDR1 and CDR2 (germline): PRHDT, FYEKMQ (reference sequence). This CDR3 is 12 amino acids long. V lost 10 bases to trimming and J lost 3 bases; unmatched junction nucleotides: 1. The CDR3: CATGQGDTEAFF. CDR3 coding DNA: TGTGCCACGGGACAGGGGGACACTGAAGCTTTCTTT. The full variable domain, rest sourced from reference TRBV13 and TRBJ1-1, is AAGVIQSPRHLIKEKRETATLKCYPIPRHDTVYWYQQGPGQDPQFLISFYEKMQSDKGSIPDRFSAQQFSDYHSELNMSSLELGDSALYFCATGQGDTEAFFGQGTRLTVV.

This clone was recorded a few times. V is TRBV10-3 and J is TRBJ1-3; 7 nucleotides align to TRBD1. J was trimmed by 3 bases and V by 2 bases; bases with no gene match: 4. Germline loops: CDR1 ENHRY, CDR2 SYGVKD. The CDR3 spans 15 residues. This CDR3 is CAISEGGGNGNTIYF. CDR3 sequence (DNA): TGTGCCATCAGTGAGGGAGGGGGCAATGGAAACACCATATATTTT.

The chain employs TRBV9 and TRBJ2-5; TRBD1 agrees at 8 bases. The DNA matches TRBJ2-7 better at its end, which makes the J call doubtful. The CDR3 spans 13 residues. Germline-derived CDR1 and CDR2 are SGDLS and YYNGEE. The CDR3 sequence is CASSRTGPYEQYF. The CDR3 bases are TGTGCCAGCTCCCGGACAGGGCCCTACGAGCAGTACTTC.

This clone was detected only once. This chain links TRBV30 with TRBJ1-5, with unresolved D. The length of the CDR3 is 14 residues. Germline CDR1 is GTSNPN and CDR2 is SVGIG (reference sequence). V was trimmed by 2 bases and J by 0 bases, leaving 8 bases between them. CDR3 nucleotide sequence: TGTGCCTGGAGTAGAGGGAATAGCAATCAGCCCCAGCATTTT. It translates to CAWSRGNSNQPQHF.

The chain links TRBV2 to TRBJ2-7; no clear D gene. V lost 1 base to trimming and J lost 1 base, with 5 bases between them. Germline V CDR1 and CDR2: SNHLY, FYNNEI. The CDR3 sequence is 13 residues long. The CDR3 bases are TGTGCCAGCAGTGAAGGCGTTTCCTACGAGCAGTACTTC. Translating it yields CASSEGVSYEQYF.

CDR3 DNA sequence: TGTGCCAGCAGACCGGGACAGGACTCCTACGAGCAGTACTTC. It codes for CASRPGQDSYEQYF. The chain recombines TRBV6-1 with TRBJ2-7, with 8 bases lining up with TRBD1. This CDR3 has 14 amino acids. The V gene's germline CDR1 is MNHNS and CDR2 SASEGT. V shed 6 bases and J 0 bases; nucleotides not matched to a gene: 4.

The V gene is TRBV23-1, the J gene TRBJ1-6; 7 bases fit TRBD1. TRBV23-1 is reported as an ORF; its role is uncertain. V lost 2 bases and J lost 7; bases outside the gene matches: 8. CDR3 length equals 16 residues. Here the CDR3 reads CASSQTVRDRNSPLHF. CDR3 in DNA: TGCGCCAGCAGTCAAACAGTCCGGGACAGAAATTCACCCCTCCACTTT.

A few counts support this clone. This chain uses TRBV7-2 with TRBJ2-3; 9 bases align to TRBD2. Germline V gives CDR1 SGHTA, CDR2 FQGNSA. CDR3 length: 15 residues. Unmatched junction bases numbered 4, after V lost 5 bases and J lost 1 base. CDR3 amino acids: CASSGWTSGTDTQYF. In DNA form, the CDR3 reads TGTGCCAGCAGCGGCTGGACTAGCGGCACAGATACGCAGTATTTT.

This chain connects TRBV2 to TRBJ1-4; D gene ambiguous. The ends were cut back, 7 bases at V and 6 bases at J, with 9 bases in the middle. This CDR3 spans 12 amino acids. Germline V CDR1 and CDR2: SNHLY, FYNNEI. The CDR3 sequence: CASTRRDEKLFF. CDR3 sequence (DNA): TGTGCCAGCACTAGGAGGGATGAAAAACTGTTTTTT.

There are a few counts of this clone. This chain joins TRBV5-5 and TRBJ1-6; TRBD1 agrees at 8 bases. Germline assignment: CDR1 SGHKS and CDR2 YYEKEE (reference sequence). V lost 3 bases, J lost 10 bases, and 9 bases stayed unmatched. The CDR3 is 15 residues long. CDR3 region: CASSYDRGKGSPLHF. The CDR3 region has the DNA TGTGCCAGCAGCTATGACAGGGGAAAAGGATCACCCCTCCACTTT.

The chain uses TRBV10-3 and TRBJ1-5; 7 positions agree with TRBD1. The CDR3 sequence is 17 residues long. The trim removed 10 bases at V and 4 bases at J, leaving 19 bases unmatched. CDR1 and CDR2 from the germline V gene are ENHRY and SYGVKD. CDR3 amino acids: CATSEGQFPPGNQPQHF. CDR3 bases: TGTGCCACCTCGGAGGGACAGTTCCCCCCGGGGAATCAGCCCCAGCATTTT.

The chain uses TRBV7-9 and TRBJ2-1, with no clear D. V was clipped by 5 bases and J by 4 bases, with 6 bases between them. The CDR3 consists of 12 residues. Germline-derived CDR1 and CDR2 are SEHNR and FQNEAQ (reference sequence). CDR3 residues: CASSPSYNEQFF. CDR3 nucleotide sequence: TGTGCCAGCAGCCCCAGTTACAATGAGCAGTTCTTC.

Only a few counts were recorded for this clone. V is TRBV6-5 and J is TRBJ1-5, with a weak D call TRBD1 (5 bases). V was pared by 5 bases and J by 9 bases, with 14 bases between. This CDR3 contains 13 residues. Germline CDR1 reads MNHEY; CDR2 reads SVGAGI. The CDR3 region is CASSEAGGGPQHF. CDR3 sequence (DNA): TGTGCCAGCAGTGAAGCTGGCGGGGGGCCCCAGCATTTT.

The chain has TRBV6-5 and TRBJ2-7; 8 bases line up with TRBD1. The J segment lost 2 bases and the V segment lost 6 bases, leaving 6 bases of the junction unmatched. The CDR3 extends over 14 amino acids. Germline CDR1 reads MNHEY; CDR2 reads SVGAGI. Written as DNA, the CDR3 is TGTGCCAGCAGACGACAGGGGCCACCCTACGAGCAGTACTTC. Translated: CASRRQGPPYEQYF.